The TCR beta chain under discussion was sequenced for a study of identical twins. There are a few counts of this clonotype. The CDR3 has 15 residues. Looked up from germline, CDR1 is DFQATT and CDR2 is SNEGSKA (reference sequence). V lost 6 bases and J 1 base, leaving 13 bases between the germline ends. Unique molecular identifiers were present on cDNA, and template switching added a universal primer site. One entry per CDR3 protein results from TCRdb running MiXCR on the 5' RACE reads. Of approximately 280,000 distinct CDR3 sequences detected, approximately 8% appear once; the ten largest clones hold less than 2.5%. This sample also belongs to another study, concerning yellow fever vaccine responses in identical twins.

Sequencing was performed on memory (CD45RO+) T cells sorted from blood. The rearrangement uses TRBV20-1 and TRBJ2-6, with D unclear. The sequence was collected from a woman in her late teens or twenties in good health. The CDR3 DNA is TGCAGTGCCCCTGTTTCTAGATCTGGGGCCAACGTCCTGACTTTC. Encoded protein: CSAPVSRSGANVLTF.